This TCR beta chain was obtained from a study of OX40 agonist ivuxolimab in advanced cancers. At the level of the study: Aged about 20 to 80 with a mean of 60 years, they were approximately 79% male. Overall study results and limits: On average, CD8+ T cells showed a greater number of expanded clones than CD4+.

Blood was sampled at baseline, cycle 4 day 1, and cycle 7 day 1. Profiling relied on immunoSEQ multiplex PCR, and the TCRdb table lists in-frame clones only, not all of them. Of about 53,000 clones listed, 84% are singletons. Only one count was recorded for this clone. Its antigen is still unknown. Trimming pared 2 bases from V and 2 bases from J, leaving 6 bases between. CDR3 length: 13 amino acids. Per germline, CDR1 MNHNS and CDR2 SASEGT. The rearrangement joins TRBV6-1 to TRBJ1-2; possible D gene TRBD1, 5 bases. The sequence came from an adult with an advanced solid tumor such as melanoma, head and neck, liver or kidney cancer. The material sequenced was CD4+ or CD8+ T cells sorted from blood, taken in a trial of the OX40 agonist ivuxolimab. CDR3 DNA sequence: TGTGCCAGCAGTGAACCAGGGAACTATGGCTACACCTTC. Translation gives CASSEPGNYGYTF.